The 27 T cell receptor beta chains below all came from one sample that was sequenced in a study of T cell repertoires in cytomegalovirus infection. TCRdb reprocessed the reads via MiXCR and lists one record per CDR3 protein. The sample has around 250,000 distinct CDR3 sequences, approximately 15% seen once; the top ten hold about 45%. Sequencing was done on a sample of CD8+ T cells from PBMCs. These receptors came from a human donor in good health (CMV status not recorded). Some clones in this sample may be carry-over from other donors' samples.

This clonotype was found many times. The CDR3, as DNA: TGTGCCAGCGGACTAGATAACCAAGAGACCCAGTACTTC. Its protein is CASGLDNQETQYF. The chain carries TRBV7-9 and TRBJ2-5; 7 bases are shared with TRBD2. Trimming at V came to 8 bases and at J to 0 bases, leaving 3 bases not matched to a gene. CDR1 is SEHNR, CDR2 FQNEAQ, per germline (reference sequence). The length of the CDR3 is 13 residues.

The chain carries TRBV5-6 and TRBJ2-7, with D perhaps matching TRBD2 (6 bases). With 3 bases removed from V and 2 bases from J, the gap between germline ends came to 15 bases. This CDR3 has 15 amino acids. Germline V gives CDR1 SGHDT, CDR2 YYEEEE. CDR3 region: CASSSQPTGAYEQYF. CDR3 DNA: TGTGCCAGCAGCTCCCAGCCGACGGGGGCCTACGAGCAGTACTTC. Supplemented by reference TRBV5-6 and TRBJ2-7, the full variable domain reads DAGVTQSPTHLIKTRGQQVTLRCSPKSGHDTVSWYQQALGQGPQFIFQYYEEEERQRGNFPDRFSGHQFPNYSSELNVNALLLGDSALYLCASSSQPTGAYEQYFGPGTRLTVT.

This clonotype was counted once. The chain joins TRBV28 to TRBJ2-2; 7 nucleotides align to TRBD1. The CDR3 runs 20 residues. Germline lookup yields CDR1 MDHEN and CDR2 SYDVKM. Unmatched junction bases numbered 23, after V lost 4 bases and J lost 6 bases. The CDR3 sequence: CASSSKLPGQIIFLAGELFF. CDR3 bases: TGTGCCAGCAGTTCGAAGTTACCGGGACAGATTATTTTCTTGGCCGGGGAGCTGTTTTTT.

This clonotype was observed a few times. V usage is TRBV6-6 and J usage is TRBJ2-3, with D hard to call. This CDR3 comprises 19 residues. V was cut by 0 bases and J by 0 bases, with 19 bases left in between. Germline V gene lookup returns CDR1 MNHNY and CDR2 SVGAGI (reference sequence). This chain's CDR3 is CASSYSPYLTHTSTDTQYF. CDR3 DNA sequence: TGTGCCAGCAGTTACTCACCTTATTTGACTCATACTAGCACAGATACGCAGTATTTT.

J is TRBJ2-6 and V is TRBV7-9; D may be TRBD1 or TRBD2 (5 bases each). The V gene's germline CDR1 is SEHNR and CDR2 FQNEAQ (reference sequence). The length of the CDR3 is 16 residues. V was cut by 2 bases and J by 0 bases, with 8 bases left in between. The CDR3: CASSLWGSSGANVLTF. The DNA of the CDR3 is TGTGCCAGCAGCTTATGGGGGAGCTCTGGGGCCAACGTCCTGACTTTC.

This clonotype was seen a few times. The V gene is TRBV2, the J gene TRBJ2-7, with D perhaps matching TRBD1 or TRBD2 (7 bases each). The CDR3 totals 13 residues. V lost 3 bases to trimming and J lost 3 bases, with 9 bases between them. The germline gives CDR1 SNHLY, CDR2 FYNNEI. The CDR3 DNA follows: TGTGCCAGCAGTGACAGGGGGGGCTACGAGCAGTACTTC. Residues: CASSDRGGYEQYF.

This clonotype was recorded many times. CDR3 residues: CASSDFSGGAFSYNEQFF. CDR3 nucleotide sequence: TGTGCCAGCAGTGATTTCAGCGGGGGGGCCTTTTCCTACAATGAGCAGTTCTTC. This chain joins TRBV6-1 and TRBJ2-1, with TRBD2 identical over 10 bases. This CDR3 is built from 18 residues. The V and J ends lost 3 bases and 1 base, in that order; junction bases with no gene match: 9. The germline CDR1 and CDR2 sequences are MNHNS and SASEGT.

J is TRBJ2-7 and V is TRBV20-1, with D perhaps matching TRBD1 or TRBD2 (5 bases each). V lost 0 bases to trimming and J lost 0 bases, with 12 bases between them. Germline V lookup: CDR1 DFQATT, CDR2 SNEGSKA (reference sequence). The length of the CDR3 is 15 residues. The CDR3 here is CSARDSRGPSYEQYF. The DNA of the CDR3 is TGCAGTGCTAGAGATTCACGGGGCCCCTCCTACGAGCAGTACTTC.

The chain couples TRBV29-1 to TRBJ2-7; tentative D call: TRBD2 (6 bases). The germline V gene encodes CDR1 SQVTM and CDR2 ANQGSEA. Between the trimmed V and J ends, which lost 4 bases and 3 bases, there was a span of 19 bases. CDR3 length equals 15 residues. In nucleotides, the CDR3 is TGCAGCGTTGTCTCCCTTGCGGGGACCAACTACGAGCAGTACTTC. Translating gives CSVVSLAGTNYEQYF.

This clonotype was picked up a small number of times. V and J are TRBV7-8 and TRBJ1-2; TRBD1 is a possible D gene (5 bases). Germline lookup yields CDR1 SGHVS and CDR2 FQNEAQ. Trimming pared 3 bases from V and 5 bases from J, leaving 16 bases between. The CDR3 is made up of 15 amino acids. CDR3 protein: CASSFGTEIWYGYTF. CDR3 in DNA: TGTGCCAGCAGCTTTGGGACTGAGATTTGGTATGGCTACACCTTC.

This clonotype came up a few times. The chain uses TRBV12-3 or TRBV12-4 and TRBJ2-1, with 8 bases identical to TRBD1. The CDR3 runs 17 residues. Trimming took 7 bases from V and 6 from J; bases not matched to a gene: 17. CDR3 loop: CASTNSGQAGWANEQFF. CDR3 bases: TGTGCCAGCACTAACTCGGGACAGGCCGGGTGGGCCAATGAGCAGTTCTTC.

This chain uses TRBV7-4 with TRBJ1-2; D ambiguous. Germline V lookup: CDR1 SGHVT, CDR2 SQSDAQ. Trimming left V 3 bases short and J 10 bases short, with 3 bases between. The CDR3 is 9 residues long. The DNA of the CDR3 is TGTGCCAGCAGCTTGGTCTACACCTTC. Translating it yields CASSLVYTF.

This clonotype was seen only a few times. This sequence joins TRBV5-4 and TRBJ2-1, with D possibly being TRBD2 (7 bases). Germline assignment: CDR1 SGHNT and CDR2 YYREEE (reference sequence). V gave up 0 bases and J gave up 2 bases, with 12 bases separating them. CDR3 size: 16 residues. In DNA, the CDR3 is TGTGCCAGCAGCTTGGAGGGGGGGGCCCCCTACAATGAGCAGTTCTTC. This encodes CASSLEGGAPYNEQFF.

The sample holds a few counts of this clonotype. This chain joins TRBV5-6 and TRBJ2-7; D is uncertain. The CDR3 sequence is 15 residues long. V lost 3 bases and J lost 0, with 13 bases in between. Per germline, CDR1 SGHDT and CDR2 YYEEEE. This CDR3 is CASSSGFTSSYEQYF. DNA for the CDR3: TGTGCCAGCAGCTCCGGCTTCACGAGCTCCTACGAGCAGTACTTC.

The V gene is TRBV4-1, the J gene TRBJ2-6; unclear D gene. Trimming removed 2 bases from V and 0 bases from J, with 14 bases in between. There are 18 residues in the CDR3. Looked up from germline, CDR1 is MGHRA and CDR2 is YSYEKL. In nucleotides, the CDR3 is TGCGCCAGCAGCCAAAGGGCAGGTGGTTACTCTGGGGCCAACGTCCTGACTTTC. Translation: CASSQRAGGYSGANVLTF.

There are many counts of this clonotype. The chain combines TRBV7-2 with TRBJ2-3; D remains unclear. The germline V gene has CDR1 SGHTA and CDR2 FQGNSA. V dropped 5 bases and J dropped 5 bases, with 11 bases sitting between them. The CDR3 contains 13 residues. The CDR3 DNA is TGTGCCAGCAGCCCCCCCTCGGGAGATACGCAGTATTTT. Its translation is CASSPPSGDTQYF. The full variable domain, completed using reference TRBV7-2 and TRBJ2-3, is GAGVSQSPSNKVTEKGKDVELRCDPISGHTALYWYRQSLGQGLEFLIYFQGNSAPDKSGLPSDRFSAERTGGSVSTLTIQRTQQEDSAVYLCASSPPSGDTQYFGPGTRLTVL.

The V and J genes are TRBV5-5 and TRBJ2-5; 10 bases line up with TRBD2. Germline-derived CDR1 and CDR2 are SGHKS and YYEKEE (reference sequence). V lost 1 base to trimming and J lost 2 bases; unmatched junction nucleotides: 11. The length of the CDR3 is 18 residues. CDR3 sequence (DNA): TGTGCCAGCAGCTTGTTTGCAGTAGGACTAGCGGAACAAGAGACCCAGTACTTC. This encodes CASSLFAVGLAEQETQYF.

There are many counts of this clonotype. The chain couples TRBV7-2 to TRBJ1-6; 7 positions match TRBD1. V dropped 1 base and J dropped 9; count of bases not matched to a gene: 9. The CDR3 has 16 amino acids. From germline, CDR1 is SGHTA and CDR2 FQGNSA. The CDR3 bases are TGTGCCAGCAGCTTAGATGGGACAGCCCGCCTTTCACCCCTCCACTTT. It codes for CASSLDGTARLSPLHF.

This clonotype has at least ten counts. The gene calls are TRBV7-8 and TRBJ2-2; maybe TRBD1 (7 bases). V was cut by 1 base and J by 3 bases, with 21 bases left in between. Looked up from germline, CDR1 is SGHVS and CDR2 is FQNEAQ. CDR3 length: 19 amino acids. The CDR3 sequence: CASSLVWDTIRGDTGELFF. CDR3 sequence (DNA): TGTGCCAGCAGCTTAGTGTGGGACACCATCAGGGGGGACACCGGGGAGCTGTTTTTT.

This clonotype has at least ten counts. The chain links TRBV7-6 to TRBJ1-2; 9 bases line up with TRBD1. Trimming cost V 5 bases and J 5 bases; bases outside gene matches: 9. Germline-derived CDR1 and CDR2 are SGHVS and FNYEAQ. The CDR3 totals 15 residues. CDR3 amino acids: CASSPRDREPYGYTF. CDR3 coding DNA: TGTGCCAGCAGCCCTAGGGACAGGGAACCATATGGCTACACCTTC. Using reference TRBV7-6 and TRBJ1-2 for the parts outside the CDR3, the full variable domain is GAGVSQSPRYKVTKRGQDVALRCDPISGHVSLYWYRQALGQGPEFLTYFNYEAQQDKSGLPNDRFSAERPEGSISTLTIQRTEQRDSAMYRCASSPRDREPYGYTFGSGTRLTVV.

This clonotype was detected ten times or more. This chain uses TRBV7-2 with TRBJ2-7, with D possibly matching TRBD1 (5 bases). The CDR3 contains 12 residues. Germline lookup yields CDR1 SGHTA and CDR2 FQGNSA. Trimming left V 4 bases short and J 5 bases short, with 9 bases between. The CDR3 here is CASSWQGHEQYF. Here the CDR3 DNA reads TGTGCCAGCAGCTGGCAGGGCCACGAGCAGTACTTC.

This clonotype was counted at least ten times. The chain employs TRBV4-1 and TRBJ2-7; D is perhaps TRBD1 (6 bases). The CDR3 loop spans 15 amino acids. Germline V lookup: CDR1 MGHRA, CDR2 YSYEKL. The V end lost 4 bases, the J end lost 0 bases, and 13 bases lay between the germline ends. In nucleotides, the CDR3 is TGCGCCAGCAGCCTGCGGACGGACAGCTCCTACGAGCAGTACTTC. Translated: CASSLRTDSSYEQYF.

V usage is TRBV12-3 or TRBV12-4 and J usage is TRBJ2-7; the D gene is possibly TRBD1 (5 bases). The CDR3 length is 14 residues. The V end lost 5 bases, the J end lost 0 bases, and 11 bases lay between the germline ends. CDR3 region: CASSNSDISYEQYF. In DNA, the CDR3 is TGTGCCAGCAGTAACTCGGACATCTCCTACGAGCAGTACTTC.

V and J are TRBV6-2 or TRBV6-3 and TRBJ1-1; tentatively, D is TRBD1 (5 bases). Looked up from germline, CDR1 is MNHEY and CDR2 is SVGEGT. Trimming left V 8 bases short and J 7 bases short, with 14 bases between. The CDR3 runs to 12 residues. CDR3 in amino acids: CASGLWGDEAFF. Written as DNA, the CDR3 is TGTGCCAGCGGGCTTTGGGGCGATGAAGCTTTCTTT.

The rearrangement joins TRBV2 to TRBJ1-5; tentative D call: TRBD1 (5 bases). Per germline, CDR1 SNHLY and CDR2 FYNNEI. The CDR3 is made up of 14 amino acids. Trimming stripped 5 bases from V and 5 bases from J, with 13 bases between. CDR3 coding DNA: TGTGCCAGCAGTCCGCCAGGGAGTTATCAGCCCCAGCATTTT. Translating it yields CASSPPGSYQPQHF.

This clonotype was counted many times. This rearrangement joins TRBV7-2 to TRBJ2-7; D unresolved. V was clipped by 1 base and J by 2 bases, with 18 bases between them. The CDR3 contains 17 residues. CDR1 and CDR2 from the germline V gene are SGHTA and FQGNSA. The CDR3, as DNA: TGTGCCAGCAGCTTAGTTCAAAGTGTCCCCGGCCCCTACGAGCAGTACTTC. Protein product: CASSLVQSVPGPYEQYF.

The chain combines TRBV5-6 with TRBJ2-1, with D perhaps TRBD1 (5 bases). Germline CDR1 and CDR2: SGHDT and YYEEEE. The CDR3 has 13 residues. The ends were cut back, 0 bases at V and 12 bases at J, with 13 bases in the middle. CDR3 sequence reads: CASSLVVTAWQFF. In DNA, the CDR3 is TGTGCCAGCAGCTTGGTAGTGACAGCATGGCAGTTCTTC.